This TCR beta chain was sequenced for a study of T cell responses to AZD1222 COVID-19 vaccine. General study results and limits: CD4 TCRs linked to vaccination spanned spike, dominating at 160-218 and 743-854.

Trimming took off 4 bases at V and 2 bases at J, with 12 bases between the two ends. This CDR3 contains 14 residues. CDR1 is SGHRS, CDR2 YFSETQ, per germline. Regarding this clone: What it binds is unknown.

Repertoires were generated with immunoSEQ multiplex PCR, while TCRdb's copy carries only in-frame clones and drops some. Of 100,000 to 150,000 clones listed, 75% to 90% are singletons. The chain combines TRBV5-1 with TRBJ1-2; D remains unclear. The starting material was peripheral blood, obtained on day 0 of AZD1222 vaccination. The receptor was derived from an adult in good health. This CDR3 is CASSPSSSNYGYTF. The CDR3 DNA reads as TGCGCCAGCAGCCCCTCTAGTTCCAACTATGGCTACACCTTC. The variable domain in full, completed from reference TRBV5-1 and TRBJ1-2, reads KAGVTQTPRYLIKTRGQQVTLSCSPISGHRSVSWYQQTPGQGLQFLFEYFSETQRNKGNFPGRFSGRQFSNSRSEMNVSTLELGDSALYLCASSPSSSNYGYTFGSGTRLTVV.